Below are 29 T cell receptor beta chains sequenced from a single sample in a study of blood T cell repertoires in COVID-19 (dated by TCRdb to about 2020). The protocol used for the library was the immunoSEQ multiplex PCR assay. As stored in TCRdb, this immuneACCESS dataset retains in-frame rearrangements with V and J assigned. A fraction of the clones does not appear; measured against another copy, unresolved V genes explain less than half of the discrepancy, and the remainder lacks a known reason. The sample includes 150,000 or so clones, with roughly 80% observed a single time. Together, the top ten hold roughly 34% of the sample. The specimen sequenced was peripheral blood. These receptors originate from a human donor in a cohort sampled during active COVID-19.

The rearrangement links TRBV7-9 to TRBJ2-6; D is unclear. CDR3 length equals 16 residues. Trimming left V 5 bases short and J 2 bases short, with 13 bases between. Germline CDR1 is SEHNR and CDR2 is FQNEAQ (reference sequence). The CDR3 DNA follows: TGTGCCAGCAGCCTCCTACGGGTGACTGGGGCCAACGTCCTGACTTTC. Translated: CASSLLRVTGANVLTF. The full variable domain, its missing parts supplied by reference TRBV7-9 and TRBJ2-6, is DTGVSQNPRHKITKRGQNVTFRCDPISEHNRLYWYRQTLGQGPEFLTYFQNEAQLEKSRLLSDRFSAERPKGSFSTLEIQRTEQGDSAMYLCASSLLRVTGANVLTFGAGSRLTVL.

This chain joins TRBV18 and TRBJ1-2; a possible D gene is TRBD1 (5 bases). The V gene lost 1 base and the J gene lost 3 bases, with 15 bases spanning the gap. The length of the CDR3 is 16 residues. Germline V lookup: CDR1 KGHSH, CDR2 LQKENI. DNA of the CDR3: TGTGCCAGCTCACCACAGGGTCAGGGAACTTACTATGGCTACACCTTC. Residues: CASSPQGQGTYYGYTF.

The genes are TRBV28 and TRBJ1-6; D remains ambiguous. The CDR3 totals 16 residues. Germline CDR1 reads MDHEN; CDR2 reads SYDVKM. Trimming left V 5 bases short and J 8 bases short, with 19 bases between. CDR3 sequence: CASSLLPGSLDSPLHF. DNA for the CDR3: TGTGCCAGCAGTCTCCTTCCGGGGAGTTTGGATTCACCCCTCCACTTT.

V and J are TRBV11-2 and TRBJ1-3, with D perhaps TRBD1 (5 bases). V was pared by 1 base and J by 0 bases, with 13 bases between. Germline V lookup: CDR1 SGHAT, CDR2 FQNNGV. The CDR3 has 17 residues. The CDR3 region has the DNA TGTGCCAGCAGCTTAGGACCGGGGGTGAGCTCTGGAAACACCATATATTTT. Its protein is CASSLGPGVSSGNTIYF.

The chain couples TRBV29-1 to TRBJ2-7; 7 positions match TRBD1. This CDR3 is 14 amino acids long. Unmatched junction bases numbered 11, after V lost 6 bases and J lost 3 bases. Germline CDR1 SQVTM, CDR2 ANQGSEA. Here the CDR3 reads CSVAQGLVFYEQYF. The CDR3 coding sequence is TGCAGCGTGGCACAGGGGCTGGTTTTCTACGAGCAGTACTTC.

This clone was seen a single time. V and J are TRBV3-1 (or the pseudogene TRBV3-2) and TRBJ1-5; D unclear. With 1 base removed from V and 7 bases from J, the gap between germline ends came to 11 bases. From germline, CDR1 is LGHDT and CDR2 YNNKEL (reference sequence). The CDR3 runs to 14 residues. The CDR3 DNA follows: TGTGCCAGCAGCCAAGGGGGAGGGTTGCAGCCCCAGCATTTT. Translated, it gives CASSQGGGLQPQHF.

The chain couples TRBV5-4 to TRBJ1-5; 7 bases map to TRBD1. Trimming removed 1 base from V and 2 bases from J; junction bases left unmatched: 6. Per the germline V gene, CDR1 is SGHNT and CDR2 is YYREEE (reference sequence). The length of the CDR3 is 16 residues. CDR3 nucleotide sequence: TGTGCCAGCAGCTTGTGGGGCAGGGGGGGCAATCAGCCCCAGCATTTT. Protein product: CASSLWGRGGNQPQHF.

This chain joins TRBV9 and TRBJ1-1, with D unresolved. Germline-derived CDR1 and CDR2 are SGDLS and YYNGEE. The germline V and J ends were trimmed by 3 bases and 7 bases, with 7 bases remaining between them. The CDR3 extends over 11 amino acids. The CDR3 reads CASSGDIEAFF. The CDR3 region has the DNA TGTGCCAGCAGCGGTGACATTGAAGCTTTCTTT.

This clone was found a few times. The genes are TRBV5-1 and TRBJ1-4; 7 bases agree with TRBD1. The CDR3 is 15 amino acids. The V gene end was trimmed by 4 bases and the J gene end by 8 bases; junction bases not matched to a gene: 11. CDR1 SGHRS and CDR2 YFSETQ come from the germline V gene. CDR3 sequence reads: CASSPGERQGEKLFF. Here the CDR3 DNA reads TGCGCCAGCAGCCCAGGGGAGAGACAGGGCGAAAAACTGTTTTTT.

This clone showed up just a few times. The CDR3 loop is CASSLEGGADQPQHF. In DNA form, the CDR3 reads TGTGCCAGCAGCTTGGAAGGGGGCGCGGATCAGCCCCAGCATTTT. The genes are TRBV5-6 and TRBJ1-5, with 7 bases fitting TRBD1. The CDR3 totals 15 residues. The V gene end was trimmed by 0 bases and the J gene end by 5 bases; junction bases not matched to a gene: 5. Per germline, CDR1 SGHDT and CDR2 YYEEEE.

This clone was observed a handful of times. This chain joins TRBV3-1 (or the pseudogene TRBV3-2) and TRBJ1-2; weak D call: TRBD1 (6 bases). Trimming removed 5 bases from V and 8 bases from J, with 15 bases in between. Looked up from germline, CDR1 is LGHDT and CDR2 is YNNKEL (reference sequence). There are 13 residues in the CDR3. CDR3 sequence: CASSSPGEYGYTF. CDR3 bases: TGTGCCAGCAGCTCGCCAGGGGAATACGGCTACACCTTC.

The chain is built from TRBV19 and TRBJ1-5, with D perhaps TRBD1 (5 bases). The germline CDR1 and CDR2 sequences are LNHDA and SQIVND (reference sequence). V was cut by 1 base and J by 6 bases, with 7 bases left in between. The CDR3 extends over 13 amino acids. The CDR3 region is CASSIVGGQPQHF. CDR3 DNA sequence: TGTGCCAGTAGTATAGTGGGGGGTCAGCCCCAGCATTTT.

V is TRBV6-5 and J is TRBJ1-2; 7 bases fit TRBD1. Germline loops: CDR1 MNHEY, CDR2 SVGAGI. The CDR3 consists of 13 residues. The V segment lost 6 bases and the J segment 5 bases; nucleotides outside the gene matches: 6. The CDR3, as DNA: TGTGCCAGCAGAAAGACAGGGACATATGGCTACACCTTC. Protein: CASRKTGTYGYTF.

V gene TRBV6-5 combines with J gene TRBJ1-3; the D gene is possibly TRBD1 (6 bases). This CDR3 is 15 amino acids long. The V end lost 2 bases, the J end lost 0 bases, and 8 bases lay between the germline ends. CDR1 is MNHEY, CDR2 SVGAGI, per germline. Here the CDR3 DNA reads TGTGCCAGCAGTTACGACAGGAGCTCTGGAAACACCATATATTTT. As protein: CASSYDRSSGNTIYF.

The chain employs TRBV7-8 and TRBJ1-2, with 10 bases identical to TRBD1. After removal of 1 base from V and 4 bases from J, the junction contained 15 bases not matched to a gene. Germline V lookup: CDR1 SGHVS, CDR2 FQNEAQ. CDR3 length equals 19 residues. The CDR3 sequence is CASSLVVGTGAGFGYGYTF. DNA of the CDR3: TGTGCCAGCAGCTTAGTAGTGGGGACAGGGGCAGGTTTCGGCTATGGCTACACCTTC. The full variable domain, completed using reference TRBV7-8 and TRBJ1-2, is GAGVSQSPRYKVAKRGQDVALRCDPISGHVSLFWYQQALGQGPEFLTYFQNEAQLDKSGLPSDRFFAERPEGSVSTLKIQRTQQEDSAVYLCASSLVVGTGAGFGYGYTFGSGTRLTVV.

V usage is TRBV9 and J usage is TRBJ1-2, with D possibly matching TRBD1 (6 bases). Trimming shortened V by 0 bases and J by 2 bases, and 11 bases separated the two germline ends. This CDR3 has 15 amino acids. Germline assignment: CDR1 SGDLS and CDR2 YYNGEE. The CDR3 region has the DNA TGTGCCAGCAGCGTAGGGACAGAATCAAACTATGGCTACACCTTC. Its protein is CASSVGTESNYGYTF.

The chain carries TRBV9 and TRBJ2-5; 7 positions match TRBD1. Germline V lookup: CDR1 SGDLS, CDR2 YYNGEE. V was pared by 3 bases and J by 2 bases, with 7 bases of the junction left unmatched. This CDR3 spans 15 amino acids. CDR3 amino acids: CASSDSQDRQETQYF. The CDR3 DNA reads TGTGCCAGCAGCGACTCTCAGGACAGGCAAGAGACCCAGTACTTC.

The V and J genes are TRBV9 and TRBJ2-6, with D unresolved. The V gene's germline CDR1 is SGDLS and CDR2 YYNGEE. This CDR3 comprises 15 residues. Trimming stripped 4 bases from V and 0 bases from J, with 8 bases between. The CDR3 sequence: CASSQRPSGANVLTF. CDR3 nucleotide sequence: TGTGCCAGCAGCCAGCGACCCTCTGGGGCCAACGTCCTGACTTTC. Together with reference TRBV9 and TRBJ2-6, the CDR3 gives the full variable domain: DSGVTQTPKHLITATGQRVTLRCSPRSGDLSVYWYQQSLDQGLQFLIQYYNGEERAKGNILERFSAQQFPDLHSELNLSSLELGDSALYFCASSQRPSGANVLTFGAGSRLTVL.

The CDR3 sequence is CASSFSDRAGNTIYF. The CDR3 DNA sequence: TGTGCCAGCAGTTTCTCCGACAGGGCTGGAAACACCATATATTTT. The rearrangement joins TRBV5-8 to TRBJ1-3, with 7 bases lining up with TRBD1. J was trimmed by 2 bases and V by 5 bases; bases with no gene match: 7. The CDR3 has 15 amino acids. Germline CDR1 is SGHTS and CDR2 is YDEGEE.

J is TRBJ2-7 and V is TRBV5-1, with D maybe TRBD1 (7 bases). Germline-derived CDR1 and CDR2 are SGHRS and YFSETQ. The CDR3 contains 14 residues. V was cut by 5 bases and J by 2 bases, with 14 bases left in between. As DNA, the CDR3 is TGCGCCAGCAGGGAGGGGGCTACAGCCTACGAGCAGTACTTC. It encodes CASREGATAYEQYF.

This rearrangement joins TRBV2 to TRBJ1-3, with D possibly TRBD1 on 6 matching bases. The CDR3 spans 18 residues. V lost 4 bases and J 1 base, leaving 20 bases between the germline ends. Germline CDR1 and CDR2: SNHLY and FYNNEI. CDR3: CASSGTRGGLFSGNTIYF. CDR3 in DNA: TGTGCCAGCAGTGGAACCAGGGGAGGGTTGTTTTCTGGAAACACCATATATTTT. The complete variable domain, with remaining parts taken from reference TRBV2 and TRBJ1-3, reads EPEVTQTPSHQVTQMGQEVILRCVPISNHLYFYWYRQILGQKVEFLVSFYNNEISEKSEIFDDQFSVERPDGSNFTLKIRSTKLEDSAMYFCASSGTRGGLFSGNTIYFGEGSWLTVV.

In its sample, this clone was seen many times. V usage is TRBV11-2 and J usage is TRBJ1-3, with no clear D. Trimming pared 1 base from V and 2 bases from J, leaving 15 bases between. Looked up from germline, CDR1 is SGHAT and CDR2 is FQNNGV. There are 17 residues in the CDR3. The CDR3 nucleotides read TGTGCCAGCAGCTTAGTCCCCAGTGGCTCAACTGGAAACACCATATATTTT. Amino acids: CASSLVPSGSTGNTIYF.

This clone was counted only a few times. The chain links TRBV7-2 to TRBJ1-2, with D possibly being TRBD1 (5 bases). The germline V and J ends were trimmed by 5 bases and 0 bases, with 16 bases remaining between them. The CDR3 extends over 16 amino acids. Germline V gene data show CDR1 as SGHTA and CDR2 as FQGNSA. CDR3 DNA: TGTGCCAGCAGCCCGCGGTGGGGCCCACCTAACTATGGCTACACCTTC. Amino acids: CASSPRWGPPNYGYTF.

The chain couples TRBV7-9 to TRBJ2-7; no firm D call. With 11 bases removed from V and 7 bases from J, the gap between germline ends came to 15 bases. This CDR3 contains 11 residues. Germline CDR1 is SEHNR and CDR2 is FQNEAQ (reference sequence). This CDR3 reads CASAVFEEQYF. The DNA of the CDR3 is TGTGCCTCTGCCGTCTTTGAGGAGCAGTACTTC.

The rearrangement uses TRBV6-5 and TRBJ1-2; possibly TRBD1 for D (6 bases). Germline lookup yields CDR1 MNHEY and CDR2 SVGAGI. The CDR3 runs to 13 residues. Between the trimmed V and J ends, which lost 5 bases and 9 bases, there was a span of 16 bases. The CDR3 loop reads CASSNGTRRRYTF. CDR3 DNA: TGTGCCAGCAGTAACGGGACAAGGAGACGCTACACCTTC.

The chain recombines TRBV7-9 with TRBJ2-1, with TRBD1 identical over 10 bases. The germline V gene has CDR1 SEHNR and CDR2 FQNEAQ (reference sequence). This CDR3 spans 16 amino acids. Trimming at V came to 7 bases and at J to 9 bases, leaving 15 bases not matched to a gene. CDR3 in DNA: TGTGCCAGCACACTGCGACAGGGGGCAGGAATGGGTGAGCAGTTCTTC. Protein sequence: CASTLRQGAGMGEQFF.

The chain is built from TRBV7-2 and TRBJ2-7; a weak D match, TRBD1 (5 bases). Trimming shortened V by 6 bases and J by 1 base, and 13 bases separated the two germline ends. Germline values: CDR1 SGHTA, CDR2 FQGNSA. The CDR3 consists of 14 residues. CDR3 in DNA: TGTGCCAGCAGTCCCGGACACAGTTCCTACGAGCAGTACTTC. Its protein product is CASSPGHSSYEQYF.

This clone was seen once. The chain employs TRBV27 and TRBJ1-2; D is unclear. Germline CDR1 is MNHEY and CDR2 is SMNVEV (reference sequence). The CDR3 extends over 12 amino acids. Between the trimmed V and J ends, which lost 5 bases and 2 bases, there was a span of 6 bases. CDR3 sequence reads: CASSGGNYGYTF. The DNA of the CDR3 is TGTGCCAGCAGTGGAGGGAACTATGGCTACACCTTC.

The chain has TRBV4-2 and TRBJ2-7; 11 nucleotides line up with TRBD1. The length of the CDR3 is 15 residues. J gave up 6 bases and V 4 bases, and 8 bases lay outside the gene matches. Germline values: CDR1 LGHNA, CDR2 YNFKEQ. The CDR3 nucleotides read TGTGCCAGCAGCCCTTCGGACAGGGGGCTAGGCGAGCAGTACTTC. It yields the protein CASSPSDRGLGEQYF.